This T cell receptor (beta chain) comes out of a study of blood T cells in healthy people across ages. Regarding the study as a whole: Long-lived and aged donors differed, with more naive CD4+ cells and higher diversity in the long-lived. Measured against age, TCR beta diversity per million T cells decreased in a roughly linear manner.

Germline V gives CDR1 DFQATT, CDR2 SNEGSKA (reference sequence). Germline trimming cut 0 bases from V and 3 bases from J; bases unmatched to any gene: 2. The CDR3 has 14 residues. A sample-barcoded 5' primer and a J-beta primer mix were used in a second PCR of about 6 to 12 cycles. Via MiXCR, TCRdb re-called the 5' RACE reads, giving one row per CDR3 protein. The table records about 1.8 million distinct CDR3 sequences, 49% of them present only once. This clonotype was counted only a few times. Its specificity is not known. It may be a read error: a sequence one base away is much more abundant. J is TRBJ2-5 and V is TRBV20-1, with 9 bases aligning to TRBD2. The sequence was obtained from a woman between 35 and 50 years old in good health. The specimen sequenced was blood. In DNA form, the CDR3 reads TGCAGTGCTAGAGATGGCGGGGGGGAAGAGACCCAGTACTTC. Amino acids: CSARDGGGEETQYF.